Below, 24 T cell receptor beta chains from the same sample are listed, as sequenced in a study of cytomegalovirus exposure and HLA in healthy donors. PCR primers comprised 60 Vbeta and 13 Jbeta primers. Assay used: immunoSEQ multiplex PCR; TCRdb lists only in-frame clones, some missing. The sample has about 120,000 clones, approximately 76% seen once. Input material: PBMCs. Source of these receptors: a man aged 55 to 69 in good health and CMV-seropositive.

The chain is built from TRBV6-1 and TRBJ2-2; D not certain. V was cut by 2 bases and J by 0 bases, with 10 bases left in between. Looked up from germline, CDR1 is MNHNS and CDR2 is SASEGT. This CDR3 is 16 amino acids long. CDR3 region: CASSELGFANTGELFF. CDR3 coding DNA: TGTGCCAGCAGTGAACTGGGCTTCGCGAACACCGGGGAGCTGTTTTTT.

The rearrangement joins TRBV30 to TRBJ2-2; D is uncertain. This CDR3 comprises 14 residues. Trimming stripped 0 bases from V and 1 base from J, with 6 bases between. CDR1 GTSNPN and CDR2 SVGIG come from the germline V gene (reference sequence). The CDR3 nucleotides read TGTGCCTGGAGTGTACGACAGAACACCGGGGAGCTGTTTTTT. Amino acid sequence: CAWSVRQNTGELFF. Using reference TRBV30 and TRBJ2-2 for the parts outside the CDR3, the full variable domain is SQTIHQWPATLVQPVGSPLSLECTVEGTSNPNLYWYRQAAGRGLQLLFYSVGIGQISSEVPQNLSASRPQDRQFILSSKKLLLSDSGFYLCAWSVRQNTGELFFGEGSRLTVL.

The CDR3 nucleotides are TGTGCCAGCAGCCAAGCGGGCGGTGGCGGCAGGGCCTATGGCTACACCTTC. Its translation is CASSQAGGGGRAYGYTF. The rearrangement uses TRBV4-2 and TRBJ1-2; tentative D call: TRBD1 (5 bases). Germline loops: CDR1 LGHNA, CDR2 YNFKEQ. V lost 1 base, J lost 4 bases, and 19 bases lay in between. CDR3 length: 17 amino acids.

This clone qualifies as medium-sized. This rearrangement joins TRBV9 to TRBJ2-7; 8 bases agree with TRBD1. Germline trimming cut 0 bases from V and 3 bases from J; bases unmatched to any gene: 8. Germline assignment: CDR1 SGDLS and CDR2 YYNGEE. The CDR3 spans 16 residues. The CDR3 DNA sequence: TGTGCCAGCAGCGTAGAACCCACAGGGGGGTTCTACGAGCAGTACTTC. Its protein is CASSVEPTGGFYEQYF.

CDR3 bases: TGCAGTGCTGTAGCGGTCAATGAGCAGTTCTTC. Protein sequence: CSAVAVNEQFF. The V call is TRBV20-1, the J call TRBJ2-1; a possible D gene is TRBD2 (6 bases). The CDR3 totals 11 residues. V was shortened by 5 bases and J by 6 bases, with 8 bases between the two germline ends. Germline V gene sequence: CDR1 DFQATT, CDR2 SNEGSKA (reference sequence).

This clone has only a few counts. The chain uses TRBV25-1 and TRBJ1-6, with 7 bases matching TRBD1. The V gene end was trimmed by 4 bases and the J gene end by 8 bases; junction bases not matched to a gene: 5. CDR1 is MGHDK, CDR2 SYGVNS, per germline. CDR3 size: 14 residues. The CDR3, as DNA: TGTGCCAGCAGTGCGTCAACAGGGGATTCACCCCTCCACTTT. This gives the protein CASSASTGDSPLHF.

The genes are TRBV9 and TRBJ1-4, with D maybe TRBD1 (5 bases). In germline, CDR1 is SGDLS, CDR2 YYNGEE. V lost 0 bases to trimming and J lost 8 bases, with 14 bases between them. This CDR3 region has 15 residues. This CDR3 reads CASSVGGGAGEKLFF. For the CDR3, the DNA is TGTGCCAGCAGCGTAGGTGGAGGGGCCGGCGAAAAACTGTTTTTT.

The J gene is TRBJ1-4, the V gene TRBV30; 8 bases map to TRBD1. The CDR3 runs to 12 residues. The V gene's germline CDR1 is GTSNPN and CDR2 SVGIG (reference sequence). V lost 7 bases, J lost 10 bases, and 8 bases stayed unmatched. CDR3 sequence: CASRTGQGKLFF. CDR3 bases: TGTGCCTCTCGGACAGGGCAAGGAAAACTGTTTTTT.

This chain joins TRBV30 and TRBJ1-1; no firm D call. Germline CDR1 and CDR2: GTSNPN and SVGIG (reference sequence). This CDR3 contains 13 residues. The CDR3 DNA follows: TGTGCAGGGAAAAGCGGGGTAATCACTGAAGCTTTCTTT. Translation gives CAGKSGVITEAFF.

The chain links TRBV15 to TRBJ2-7; D is perhaps TRBD1 (6 bases). The germline V and J ends were trimmed by 3 bases and 2 bases, with 20 bases remaining between them. Germline V CDR1 and CDR2: LNHNV, YYDKDF (reference sequence). CDR3 size: 17 residues. CDR3 region: CATSRIPRAGDPYEQYF. CDR3 DNA sequence: TGTGCCACCAGCAGGATTCCGAGGGCAGGGGATCCCTACGAGCAGTACTTC.

The chain joins TRBV19 to TRBJ1-1; D is possibly TRBD1 (6 bases). Trimming stripped 7 bases from V and 1 base from J, with 13 bases between. The CDR3 runs to 14 residues. CDR1 and CDR2 from the germline V gene are LNHDA and SQIVND (reference sequence). The DNA of the CDR3 is TGTGCCAGTAACCTAGGGGGAGCGAACACTGAAGCTTTCTTT. Protein sequence: CASNLGGANTEAFF.

Only one count was recorded for this clone. The chain couples TRBV2 to TRBJ1-2; D unclear. Germline lookup yields CDR1 SNHLY and CDR2 FYNNEI. Trimming stripped 7 bases from V and 3 bases from J, with 15 bases between. The length of the CDR3 is 14 residues. The chain's CDR3 is CASIWRDWDYGYTF. The DNA of the CDR3 is TGTGCCAGCATTTGGAGGGATTGGGACTATGGCTACACCTTC.

V and J are TRBV5-1 and TRBJ2-6; TRBD2 might be the D (5 bases). Germline V lookup: CDR1 SGHRS, CDR2 YFSETQ. The V end lost 0 bases, the J end lost 3 bases, and 16 bases lay between the germline ends. CDR3 length equals 18 residues. This chain's CDR3 is CASSLARAWVGGANVLTF. CDR3 DNA: TGCGCCAGCAGCTTGGCGCGGGCTTGGGTTGGTGGGGCCAACGTCCTGACTTTC. Combining the CDR3 with reference TRBV5-1 and TRBJ2-6 gives the whole variable domain KAGVTQTPRYLIKTRGQQVTLSCSPISGHRSVSWYQQTPGQGLQFLFEYFSETQRNKGNFPGRFSGRQFSNSRSEMNVSTLELGDSALYLCASSLARAWVGGANVLTFGAGSRLTVL.

The genes are TRBV5-4 and TRBJ1-1; D is unresolved. CDR3 size: 13 residues. Trimming stripped 1 base from V and 3 bases from J, with 7 bases between. Looked up from germline, CDR1 is SGHNT and CDR2 is YYREEE (reference sequence). CDR3 loop: CASSLTAYTEAFF. In DNA form, the CDR3 reads TGTGCCAGCAGCTTGACAGCCTACACTGAAGCTTTCTTT.

The sample holds a few counts of this clone. The chain recombines TRBV30 with TRBJ1-2; D may be TRBD1 (6 bases). Trimming shortened V by 0 bases and J by 0 bases, and 14 bases separated the two germline ends. This CDR3 spans 16 amino acids. Germline CDR1 reads GTSNPN; CDR2 reads SVGIG (reference sequence). Here the CDR3 reads CAWSVRGTGTNYGYTF. The CDR3 DNA reads as TGTGCCTGGAGTGTACGGGGAACAGGGACTAACTATGGCTACACCTTC.

Remarks on this clone: At one end, the junction sequence differs from germline, possibly due to a read error. The V gene is TRBV6-1, the J gene TRBJ2-7; D gene unclear. CDR3 length: 12 amino acids. Germline CDR1 is MNHNS and CDR2 is SASEGT. CDR3 amino acids: CAGRIGGYEQYF. CDR3 in DNA: TGTGCCGGCAGGATCGGCGGCTACGAGCAGTACTTC.

This chain joins TRBV5-1 and TRBJ2-5; 7 bases line up with TRBD1. J was trimmed by 3 bases and V by 0 bases; bases with no gene match: 5. The CDR3 spans 15 residues. Germline lookup yields CDR1 SGHRS and CDR2 YFSETQ. In DNA form, the CDR3 reads TGCGCCAGCAGCTTGGATGGGACAGCTGAAGAGACCCAGTACTTC. Its translation: CASSLDGTAEETQYF.

The chain is built from TRBV19 and TRBJ2-7, with D possibly being TRBD2 (6 bases). From germline, CDR1 is LNHDA and CDR2 SQIVND (reference sequence). V was shortened by 5 bases and J by 2 bases, with 16 bases between the two germline ends. This CDR3 region has 15 residues. The CDR3 nucleotides are TGTGCCAGTAGTGCCCTCGGGGAGGCCACCTACGAGCAGTACTTC. It translates to CASSALGEATYEQYF. The variable domain in full, completed from reference TRBV19 and TRBJ2-7, reads DGGITQSPKYLFRKEGQNVTLSCEQNLNHDAMYWYRQDPGQGLRLIYYSQIVNDFQKGDIAEGYSVSREKKESFPLTVTSAQKNPTAFYLCASSALGEATYEQYFGPGTRLTVT.

The rearrangement uses TRBV11-3 and TRBJ2-7; a weak D match, TRBD2 (6 bases). CDR1 SGHNT and CDR2 YENEEA come from the germline V gene. This CDR3 comprises 14 residues. The V end lost 1 base, the J end lost 7 bases, and 14 bases lay between the germline ends. The CDR3 protein is CASSLVAGSQEQYF. The CDR3 nucleotides read TGTGCCAGCAGCTTAGTGGCGGGATCTCAAGAGCAGTACTTC. The full variable domain, with the rest looked up from reference TRBV11-3 and TRBJ2-7, is EAGVVQSPRYKIIEKKQPVAFWCNPISGHNTLYWYLQNLGQGPELLIRYENEEAVDDSQLPKDRFSAERLKGVDSTLKIQPAELGDSAVYLCASSLVAGSQEQYFGPGTRLTVT.

The rearrangement joins TRBV27 to TRBJ2-5; 8 nucleotides agree with TRBD1. The germline CDR1 and CDR2 sequences are MNHEY and SMNVEV (reference sequence). The CDR3 contains 16 residues. The V segment lost 3 bases and the J segment 5 bases; nucleotides outside the gene matches: 11. CDR3 residues: CASSFLGQGAGETQYF. The CDR3, as DNA: TGTGCCAGCAGTTTCCTTGGACAGGGCGCGGGGGAGACCCAGTACTTC.

The chain links TRBV2 to TRBJ2-7; D may be TRBD2 (6 bases). CDR1 SNHLY and CDR2 FYNNEI come from the germline V gene. This CDR3 is built from 16 residues. The V end was cut by 4 bases, the J end by 0 bases, with 16 bases between. The CDR3: CASSAEGSKGSYEQYF. The CDR3 DNA follows: TGTGCCAGCAGTGCGGAGGGTTCTAAAGGCTCCTACGAGCAGTACTTC.

The chain recombines TRBV11-1 with TRBJ1-1; D is unresolved. The CDR3 is made up of 15 amino acids. Trimming left V 2 bases short and J 1 base short, with 11 bases between. Germline V CDR1 and CDR2: SGHAT, FQDESV (reference sequence). The CDR3 reads CASSLSRLRNTEAFF. The CDR3 DNA sequence: TGTGCCAGCAGCTTATCTAGGCTCAGGAACACTGAAGCTTTCTTT. Full variable domain (missing parts from reference TRBV11-1 and TRBJ1-1): EAEVAQSPRYKITEKSQAVAFWCDPISGHATLYWYRQILGQGPELLVQFQDESVVDDSQLPKDRFSAERLKGVDSTLKIQPAELGDSAMYLCASSLSRLRNTEAFFGQGTRLTVV.

This chain joins TRBV5-4 and TRBJ1-1; 9 positions match TRBD1. The CDR3 consists of 14 residues. V shed 1 base, J shed 10 bases, and the junction held 8 bases outside the gene matches. CDR1 is SGHNT, CDR2 YYREEE, per germline (reference sequence). The CDR3 DNA reads as TGTGCCAGCAGCTTGATGACAGGGGGTTTTGCAGCTTTCTTT. Its translation: CASSLMTGGFAAFF.

The chain uses TRBV2 and TRBJ1-2; possible D gene TRBD1, 6 bases. The V end was cut by 6 bases, the J end by 3 bases, with 20 bases between. Per the germline V gene, CDR1 is SNHLY and CDR2 is FYNNEI. The CDR3 has 16 residues. The DNA of the CDR3 is TGTGCCAGCAGCCGTACTCGTGGGGGGGCGGACTATGGCTACACCTTC. Translated, it gives CASSRTRGGADYGYTF. Based on the CDR3 plus reference TRBV2 and TRBJ1-2, the full variable domain is EPEVTQTPSHQVTQMGQEVILRCVPISNHLYFYWYRQILGQKVEFLVSFYNNEISEKSEIFDDQFSVERPDGSNFTLKIRSTKLEDSAMYFCASSRTRGGADYGYTFGSGTRLTVV.